The 2 T cell receptor beta chains in this list originate from one sample, sequenced in a study of beta chain features in type 1 diabetes. Findings of the study overall: Shorter TCRB CDR3s, moderately but significantly so, marked every one of the four CD4+ subsets in Type 1 diabetes patients.

The antigens these receptors bind are not known. The investigators reverse transcribed all of the isolated RNA, so they sequenced expressed TCRB transcripts. Some clones are missing from TCRdb's copy, which holds only in-frame ones; the method was immunoSEQ multiplex PCR. The repertoire holds around 280,000 clones, over 14% seen once, with around 0.015% in the top ten. Sequenced sample: naive CD4+ T cells from blood. These receptors originate from a man aged 18 to 30 with type 1 diabetes.

This clone appeared a few times. The chain carries TRBV30 and TRBJ1-6; D is perhaps TRBD1 (5 bases). The CDR3 is made up of 13 amino acids. Deletions cut 0 bases from V and 6 bases from J, with 6 bases between. Germline-derived CDR1 and CDR2 are GTSNPN and SVGIG (reference sequence). This CDR3 is CAWSVDSNSPLHF. CDR3 DNA sequence: TGTGCCTGGAGTGTTGACAGTAATTCACCCCTCCACTTT.

The rearrangement uses TRBV4-3 and TRBJ2-1; 9 bases align to TRBD1. This CDR3 spans 17 amino acids. Germline V CDR1 and CDR2: LGHNA, YSLEER. V shed 1 base, J shed 2 bases, and the junction held 6 bases outside the gene matches. The CDR3 nucleotides read TGCGCCAGCAGCCAAGTGTTGGGACAGGGAGCCTACAATGAGCAGTTCTTC. Its translation: CASSQVLGQGAYNEQFF.